These 4 T cell receptor beta chains came from one sample sequenced in a study of cytomegalovirus exposure and HLA in healthy donors. The PCR employed 60 Vbeta primers together with 13 Jbeta primers. This table comes from immunoSEQ multiplex PCR, and its TCRdb copy is limited to in-frame clones, with some not included. The sample has approximately 100,000 clones; about 80% are singletons. Sequencing was done on a sample of PBMCs. Receptor source: a female donor in good health and CMV-seropositive.

The sample holds a few counts of this clone. This chain uses TRBV9 with TRBJ2-7; 10 bases align to TRBD1. This CDR3 is 14 amino acids long. Germline lookup yields CDR1 SGDLS and CDR2 YYNGEE. Germline trimming cut 3 bases from V and 3 bases from J; bases unmatched to any gene: 3. The CDR3 DNA reads TGTGCCAGCAGCGGGGGACAGGGGAACTACGAGCAGTACTTC. Residues: CASSGGQGNYEQYF. The full variable domain, with the rest looked up from reference TRBV9 and TRBJ2-7, is DSGVTQTPKHLITATGQRVTLRCSPRSGDLSVYWYQQSLDQGLQFLIQYYNGEERAKGNILERFSAQQFPDLHSELNLSSLELGDSALYFCASSGGQGNYEQYFGPGTRLTVT.

V is TRBV30 and J is TRBJ2-7; 9 positions agree with TRBD1. Germline V gene lookup returns CDR1 GTSNPN and CDR2 SVGIG (reference sequence). After removal of 1 base from V and 3 bases from J, the junction contained 7 bases not matched to a gene. The CDR3 consists of 15 residues. The CDR3 is CAWSDPGTGIYEQYF. The CDR3 DNA reads TGTGCCTGGAGTGACCCCGGGACAGGGATCTACGAGCAGTACTTC.

In its sample, this clone was seen a few times. This chain connects TRBV10-3 to TRBJ2-1; 10 bases are shared with TRBD2. Germline CDR1 ENHRY, CDR2 SYGVKD. V dropped 7 bases and J dropped 9; count of bases not matched to a gene: 9. There are 14 residues in the CDR3. CDR3 protein: CAIKGTSDNGEQFF. The CDR3 DNA follows: TGTGCCATCAAAGGGACTAGCGACAACGGTGAGCAGTTCTTC.

The V and J genes are TRBV11-2 and TRBJ2-7; 7 bases are shared with TRBD2. V dropped 5 bases and J dropped 7; count of bases not matched to a gene: 8. Germline-derived CDR1 and CDR2 are SGHAT and FQNNGV. This CDR3 comprises 13 residues. CDR3 sequence reads: CASSRGTKGEQYF. Written as DNA, the CDR3 is TGTGCCAGCAGCCGCGGGACTAAGGGAGAGCAGTACTTC. Using reference TRBV11-2 and TRBJ2-7 for the parts outside the CDR3, the full variable domain is EAGVAQSPRYKIIEKRQSVAFWCNPISGHATLYWYQQILGQGPKLLIQFQNNGVVDDSQLPKDRFSAERLKGVDSTLKIQPAKLEDSAVYLCASSRGTKGEQYFGPGTRLTVT.